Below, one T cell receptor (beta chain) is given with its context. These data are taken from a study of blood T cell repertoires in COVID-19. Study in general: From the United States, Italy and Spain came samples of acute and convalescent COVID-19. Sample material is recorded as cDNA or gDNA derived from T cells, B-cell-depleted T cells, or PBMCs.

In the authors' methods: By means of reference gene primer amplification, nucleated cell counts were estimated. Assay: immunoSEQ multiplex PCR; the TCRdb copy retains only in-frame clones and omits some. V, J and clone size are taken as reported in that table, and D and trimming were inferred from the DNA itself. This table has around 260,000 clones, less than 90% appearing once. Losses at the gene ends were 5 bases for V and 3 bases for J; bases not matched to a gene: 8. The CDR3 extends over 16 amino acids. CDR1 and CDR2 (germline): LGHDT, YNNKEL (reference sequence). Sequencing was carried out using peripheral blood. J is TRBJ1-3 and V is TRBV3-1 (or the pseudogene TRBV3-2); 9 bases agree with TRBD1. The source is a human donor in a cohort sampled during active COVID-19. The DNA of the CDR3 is TGTGCCAGCAGCGGCGGGACAGGGTTAGGTGGAAACACCATATATTTT. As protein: CASSGGTGLGGNTIYF.